A single sample is the source of the 24 T cell receptor beta chains below, sequenced in a study of control samples from healthy donors and cancer patients. Data came from immunoSEQ multiplex PCR; TCRdb stores just in-frame clones and leaves some out. The top ten clones hold approximately 12% of a sample with about 250,000 clones, over 75% of them seen once. The sequenced material came from PBMCs. All receptors come from a woman in her fifties or sixties with lung cancer.

This clone has a single count. V is TRBV4-1 and J is TRBJ1-3, with 9 positions matching TRBD1. The CDR3 is 16 residues long. The ends lost 2 bases at V and 2 bases at J; junction bases unmatched: 4. Germline CDR1 and CDR2: MGHRA and YSYEKL. The CDR3: CASSQPWTGAGNTIYF. CDR3 in DNA: TGCGCCAGCAGCCAACCCTGGACAGGGGCTGGAAACACCATATATTTT.

DNA for the CDR3: TGTGCCAGCAGCTTAGATAGATACTCCTACGAGCAGTACTTC. This encodes CASSLDRYSYEQYF. The rearrangement uses TRBV7-9 and TRBJ2-7; the D is unclear. V was cut by 1 base and J by 0 bases, with 7 bases left in between. Per germline, CDR1 SEHNR and CDR2 FQNEAQ (reference sequence). This CDR3 region has 14 residues.

In DNA form, the CDR3 reads TGTGCCATCAGTGAGTTGGGAGAACAAGCCAAAAACATTCAGTACTTC. Amino acid sequence: CAISELGEQAKNIQYF. This sequence joins TRBV10-3 and TRBJ2-4, with D maybe TRBD2 (5 bases). The V and J ends lost 1 base and 0 bases respectively, with 10 bases between them. Germline CDR1 reads ENHRY; CDR2 reads SYGVKD. The CDR3 has 16 amino acids.

V usage is TRBV5-5 and J usage is TRBJ2-7; TRBD1 matches at 12 bases. CDR1 and CDR2 from the germline V gene are SGHKS and YYEKEE (reference sequence). This CDR3 is 15 amino acids long. J was trimmed by 6 bases and V by 4 bases; bases with no gene match: 8. The CDR3 here is CASSGVGQGASEQYF. The CDR3 DNA reads TGTGCCAGCAGCGGGGTGGGACAGGGGGCGAGCGAGCAGTACTTC. The whole variable domain, remainder taken from reference TRBV5-5 and TRBJ2-7, is DAGVTQSPTHLIKTRGQQVTLRCSPISGHKSVSWYQQVLGQGPQFIFQYYEKEERGRGNFPDRFSARQFPNYSSELNVNALLLGDSALYLCASSGVGQGASEQYFGPGTRLTVT.

This clone showed up just a few times. J is TRBJ1-5 and V is TRBV11-2; D not resolved. Germline V gives CDR1 SGHAT, CDR2 FQNNGV. Trimming took off 5 bases at V and 0 bases at J, with 14 bases between the two ends. The CDR3 loop spans 16 amino acids. CDR3 in amino acids: CASSPIRHTSNQPQHF. CDR3 nucleotides: TGTGCCAGCAGCCCTATAAGGCATACTAGCAATCAGCCCCAGCATTTT.

This chain uses TRBV2 with TRBJ1-1; TRBD1 is a possible D gene (5 bases). Germline V gene lookup returns CDR1 SNHLY and CDR2 FYNNEI. The CDR3 is 14 residues long. V was shortened by 5 bases and J by 0 bases, with 10 bases between the two germline ends. In DNA form, the CDR3 reads TGTGCCAGCAGTCCAGGACACTTGAACACTGAAGCTTTCTTT. Residues: CASSPGHLNTEAFF.

This clone occurred a few times. The chain combines TRBV7-2 with TRBJ2-3, with TRBD1 identical over 7 bases. The CDR3 totals 13 residues. Germline CDR1 is SGHTA and CDR2 is FQGNSA. Losses at the gene ends were 6 bases for V and 5 bases for J; bases not matched to a gene: 5. The CDR3 here is CASRKGGVDTQYF. CDR3 nucleotides: TGTGCCAGCAGAAAAGGGGGCGTAGATACGCAGTATTTT.

The CDR3 region has the DNA TGTGCCAGCAGTGAAGACGTCTTGTCTCTCGGGGAGACCCAGTACTTC. It specifies CASSEDVLSLGETQYF. The rearrangement links TRBV2 to TRBJ2-5; D ambiguous. This CDR3 contains 16 residues. In germline, CDR1 is SNHLY, CDR2 FYNNEI. Trimming pared 1 base from V and 5 bases from J, leaving 17 bases between.

The chain combines TRBV19 with TRBJ2-1; no clear D. V was shortened by 5 bases and J by 8 bases, with 22 bases between the two germline ends. Germline V gene data show CDR1 as LNHDA and CDR2 as SQIVND (reference sequence). This CDR3 region has 16 residues. The chain's CDR3 is CASSVPRAPRLDEQFF. The CDR3 region has the DNA TGTGCCAGTAGTGTACCTCGGGCCCCCCGGTTGGATGAGCAGTTCTTC.

Only a few counts were recorded for this clone. This chain links TRBV19 with TRBJ1-6, with D perhaps matching TRBD1 (5 bases). This CDR3 is built from 14 residues. The V end was cut by 5 bases, the J end by 7 bases, with 12 bases between. The germline gives CDR1 LNHDA, CDR2 SQIVND (reference sequence). CDR3 in DNA: TGTGCCAGTAGTCCGGGACGGCTAAATTCACCCCTCCACTTT. As protein: CASSPGRLNSPLHF.

Remarks on this clone: Other nucleotide sequences from this sample produce the same CDR3. The chain couples TRBV12-3 or TRBV12-4 to TRBJ2-3; TRBD1 might be the D (6 bases). The CDR3 is 13 residues long. V was cut by 5 bases and J by 2 bases, with 8 bases left in between. CDR3 protein: CASSQGYTDTQYF. CDR3 DNA: TGTGCCAGCAGTCAGGGGTACACAGATACGCAGTATTTT.

V usage is TRBV9 and J usage is TRBJ1-4; tentatively, D is TRBD1 (5 bases). V lost 0 bases and J lost 4, with 10 bases in between. Germline V CDR1 and CDR2: SGDLS, YYNGEE. The CDR3 contains 15 residues. CDR3 sequence reads: CASSVGGLGNEKLFF. The DNA of the CDR3 is TGTGCCAGCAGCGTAGGGGGGTTGGGTAATGAAAAACTGTTTTTT.

This clone was observed once. V and J are TRBV28 and TRBJ2-7, with D possibly being TRBD1 (6 bases). V was cut by 7 bases and J by 4 bases, with 23 bases left in between. The germline CDR1 and CDR2 sequences are MDHEN and SYDVKM. This CDR3 has 16 amino acids. CDR3 protein: CASISPGRGVWYEQYF. Written as DNA, the CDR3 is TGTGCCAGCATCTCCCCAGGCAGGGGTGTTTGGTACGAGCAGTACTTC.

This clone has only a few counts. The sample contains more than one DNA sequence encoding this CDR3. V is TRBV29-1 and J is TRBJ1-1; D is unresolved. The CDR3 runs 12 residues. The germline V and J ends were trimmed by 3 bases and 0 bases, with 5 bases remaining between them. Germline V gene data show CDR1 as SQVTM and CDR2 as ANQGSEA. The CDR3 region is CSVDRVNTEAFF. The CDR3 region has the DNA TGCAGCGTTGATAGGGTGAACACTGAAGCTTTCTTT.

In regard to this clone: This may come from a read error, since a much larger clone is one base off. J is TRBJ1-4 and V is TRBV5-4; D not certain. This CDR3 contains 13 residues. V dropped 0 bases and J dropped 2 bases, with 2 bases sitting between them. From germline, CDR1 is SGHNT and CDR2 YYREEE (reference sequence). CDR3 amino acids: CASSLGTNEKLFF. CDR3 DNA sequence: TGTGCCAGCAGCTTGGGGACTAATGAAAAACTGTTTTTT.

The chain recombines TRBV11-2 with TRBJ1-1, with D possibly matching TRBD1 (6 bases). There are 16 residues in the CDR3. V shed 2 bases and J shed 5 bases, with 18 bases lying between them. Germline CDR1 and CDR2: SGHAT and FQNNGV. CDR3 coding DNA: TGTGCCAGCAGCTTATACGCAGGGGCAGTGAGAACTGAAGCTTTCTTT. Translating it yields CASSLYAGAVRTEAFF.

This chain links TRBV19 with TRBJ2-2; D uncertain. The V gene lost 10 bases and the J gene lost 5 bases, with 11 bases spanning the gap. CDR1 is LNHDA and CDR2 is SQIVND in the germline V gene (reference sequence). There are 12 residues in the CDR3. The CDR3 region is CATGGVTGELFF. For the CDR3, the DNA is TGTGCCACCGGTGGGGTGACCGGGGAGCTGTTTTTT.

In regard to this clone: Within the sample, other DNA sequences also encode this same CDR3. This chain uses TRBV9 with TRBJ2-5; a weak D match, TRBD2 (7 bases). Trimming removed 0 bases at V and 4 bases at J, with 13 bases between. Germline CDR1 reads SGDLS; CDR2 reads YYNGEE. The CDR3 extends over 15 amino acids. Written as DNA, the CDR3 is TGTGCCAGCAGCGTAGAGACGGGGGGCGGAGAGACCCAGTACTTC. It is translated as CASSVETGGGETQYF. The variable domain in full, with the rest retrieved from reference TRBV9 and TRBJ2-5, is DSGVTQTPKHLITATGQRVTLRCSPRSGDLSVYWYQQSLDQGLQFLIQYYNGEERAKGNILERFSAQQFPDLHSELNLSSLELGDSALYFCASSVETGGGETQYFGPGTRLLVL.

The chain has TRBV27 and TRBJ2-3; a weak D match, TRBD2 (5 bases). Germline assignment: CDR1 MNHEY and CDR2 SMNVEV (reference sequence). The CDR3 is 13 amino acids. The V gene lost 6 bases and the J gene lost 6 bases, with 13 bases spanning the gap. The CDR3 coding sequence is TGTGCCAGCAGGAGCTCTAGCATCGATACGCAGTATTTT. It encodes CASRSSSIDTQYF.

This chain uses TRBV2 with TRBJ1-1; D remains ambiguous. Per the germline V gene, CDR1 is SNHLY and CDR2 is FYNNEI. Trimming pared 6 bases from V and 6 bases from J, leaving 8 bases between. The CDR3 sequence is 11 residues long. The DNA for the CDR3 is TGTGCCAGCAGCCCTCGGTCTGAAGCTTTCTTT. Protein product: CASSPRSEAFF.

The V and J genes are TRBV6-6 and TRBJ1-1, with unresolved D. V was trimmed by 4 bases and J by 4 bases, leaving 10 bases between them. Germline V lookup: CDR1 MNHNY, CDR2 SVGAGI (reference sequence). This CDR3 is 13 amino acids long. The CDR3 reads CASSFSRSTEAFF. The CDR3 DNA reads TGTGCCAGCAGTTTCTCGCGTTCCACTGAAGCTTTCTTT.

The V call is TRBV3-1 (or the pseudogene TRBV3-2), the J call TRBJ1-5; 10 nucleotides line up with TRBD1. The CDR3 is 14 residues long. Germline trimming cut 4 bases from V and 6 bases from J; bases unmatched to any gene: 3. Germline lookup yields CDR1 LGHDT and CDR2 YNNKEL (reference sequence). Here the CDR3 DNA reads TGTGCCAGCAGCCGGACAGGGGGAGGTCAGCCCCAGCATTTT. Amino acid sequence: CASSRTGGGQPQHF.

The chain recombines TRBV7-9 with TRBJ2-5; TRBD1 or TRBD2 may be the D gene (5 bases each). This CDR3 spans 18 amino acids. Germline CDR1 SEHNR, CDR2 FQNEAQ (reference sequence). Trimming removed 5 bases at V and 4 bases at J, with 26 bases between. CDR3 DNA sequence: TGTGCCAGCAGCGGAACCCTATCCGAAAGAGGGGTCCGAGAGACCCAGTACTTC. This gives the protein CASSGTLSERGVRETQYF.

This sequence joins TRBV5-1 and TRBJ1-2; TRBD1 is a possible D gene (5 bases). CDR1 and CDR2 (germline): SGHRS, YFSETQ. The CDR3 runs to 14 residues. The V and J ends lost 6 bases and 3 bases respectively, with 15 bases between them. CDR3 DNA: TGCGCCAGCACCAGGGAGACAATGGACTATGGCTACACCTTC. This translates into CASTRETMDYGYTF.